This T cell receptor beta chain was sequenced during a study of T cell repertoires in cytomegalovirus infection. Germline loops: CDR1 KGHSH, CDR2 LQKENI. The ends lost 3 bases at V and 2 bases at J; junction bases unmatched: 6. This CDR3 has 16 amino acids. As for this clonotype: Its antigen is undetermined.

TCRdb ran MiXCR on the reads and lists one entry per CDR3 protein. The sample holds about 700,000 distinct CDR3 sequences, around a third seen once. The chain recombines TRBV18 with TRBJ2-7, with 11 nucleotides matching TRBD2. This TCR derives from a human donor in good health (CMV status not recorded). Some clones in this sample may be carry-over from other donors' samples. Here the sequenced sample was cultured PBMCs, taken from culture after CMV antigen stimulation. CDR3 sequence reads: CASSPLLAGATYEQYF. CDR3 DNA: TGTGCCAGCTCACCCCTACTAGCGGGGGCGACCTACGAGCAGTACTTC.